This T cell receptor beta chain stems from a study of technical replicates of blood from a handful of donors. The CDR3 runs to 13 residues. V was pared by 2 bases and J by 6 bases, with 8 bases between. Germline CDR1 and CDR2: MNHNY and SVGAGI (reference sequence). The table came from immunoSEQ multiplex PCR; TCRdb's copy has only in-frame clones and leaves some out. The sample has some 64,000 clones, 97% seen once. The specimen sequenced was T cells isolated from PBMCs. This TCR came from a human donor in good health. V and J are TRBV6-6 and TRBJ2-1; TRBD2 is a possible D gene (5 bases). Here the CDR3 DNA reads TGTGCCAGCAGTTACGAGGGTACCAATGAGCAGTTCTTC. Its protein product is CASSYEGTNEQFF.